What follows describes a single TCR beta chain. This clone was seen a single time. It has no known antigen specificity. Base qualities are not recorded, but no much larger clone differs from it by a single base. One collaborating source in Seattle enrolled patients during active infection and followed them longitudinally through the course of disease. Whole blood was collected in K2EDTA tubes by collaborating institutions according to the institutions' own protocols. For TCRbeta analysis, collaborator samples were shipped as frozen whole blood, as isolated PBMCs, or as DNA extracted from either sample type. TCRbeta CDR3 regions were amplified from genomic DNA by means of the immunoSEQ Assay, a bias-controlled multiplex PCR. As for the original processing: The number of nucleated cells in each sample was estimated by amplification of reference gene primers within the assay. To quantify the absolute abundance of each unique TCRbeta CDR3 rearrangement, sequence reads were collapsed and filtered. For each sample, productive Simpson clonality was calculated as the square root of Simpson's diversity index across productive rearrangements. TCRdb obtained this table from immuneACCESS and retained in-frame rearrangements with V and J assigned. These tables miss some clones; where compared with another copy, unresolved V genes account for less than half of the shortfall, and the remainder is unexplained. V, J and clone size derive from that table, while D and trimming were established from the DNA sequence. The sample contains hundreds of thousands of clones, more than 70% of them found a single time. Roughly 6.7% of the sample comes from the top ten.

The germline V gene encodes CDR1 SGHVS and CDR2 FQNEAQ. The CDR3 spans 20 residues, from the cysteine through the phenylalanine. Only the CDR3 region is kept as DNA, spanning 60 bases read in frame from base 1. Trimmed from V: 3 bases; trimmed from J: 0 bases; junction bases lacking a gene match: 17. This sample was included in a study of blood T cell repertoires in COVID-19 (dated by TCRdb to 2018 to 2020). At the level of the whole study: Samples covering the acute and convalescent phases of COVID-19 were provided by collaborators in the United States, Italy and Spain. The material from the prospective study consisted of cDNA or gDNA derived from T cells, B-cell-depleted T cells, or PBMCs. Subjects who had been exposed to COVID-19, were actively infected with it, or had recovered from it provided the deeply sampled blood TCRbeta repertoires that made up the dataset. A freely available public database, intended as a resource for researchers studying the immune response to SARS-CoV-2, is where the repertoires were released. Samples were obtained from the ongoing ImmuneRACE study (first 160 participants) and from 1,254 subjects provided by 6 global collaborators. The sample metadata nearly always contained a de-identified subject ID, COVID-19 status, age in years and sex. Where available, HLA class I and class II types were obtained from metadata supplied by the sample provider rather than from assay-based typing. What the study reported, not specific to this receptor: The amount of clinical and demographic metadata varied by source and participant and was provided uncurated.

The chain couples TRBV7-8 to TRBJ1-3, with 7 bases aligning to TRBD1. The TCR comes from a woman aged 25 to 45 with COVID-19, enrolled during active disease. The sample was peripheral blood. The CDR3 in this case is CASSLYPGDREVNSGNTIYF. The nucleotide sequence is TGTGCCAGCAGCTTGTACCCCGGAGACAGGGAAGTTAACTCTGGAAACACCATATATTTT.